These T cell receptor beta chains were read from a single sample in a study of post-analysis software for immune sequencing data. TCRdb reprocessed the PCR reads with MiXCR, giving one entry per CDR3 protein. Here the sample spans about 810,000 distinct CDR3 sequences, approximately 53% being singletons. The sequenced sample was blood. All receptors derive from a girl between 5 and 17 years old with multiple sclerosis. CDR3s include the opening cysteine and the closing phenylalanine or tryptophan. A D gene is named only where the DNA matches it firmly. The listing skips clone size in some rows; elsewhere it reads once, few, many or a size class.

D: TRBD2; size: -; V: TRBV5-6; J: TRBJ2-3; CDR3: CASSKGLAGAFGRVDTQYF; DNA: TGTGCCAGCAGCAAGGGACTAGCGGGGGCCTTCGGAAGGGTAGATACGCAGTATTTT
D: TRBD1; size: -; V: TRBV7-9; J: TRBJ2-7; CDR3: CASSRDRGFHEQYF; DNA: TGTGCCAGCAGTCGGGACAGGGGCTTTCACGAGCAGTACTTC
D: -; size: -; V: TRBV12-3/TRBV12-4; J: TRBJ2-1; CDR3: CASRRTGLTYNEQFF; DNA: TGTGCCAGCAGACGTACGGGACTGACTTACAATGAGCAGTTCTTC
D: -; size: few; V: TRBV5-1; J: TRBJ2-3; CDR3: CASSYGRASTLDTQYF; DNA: TGCGCCAGCAGTTACGGCAGGGCCTCTACCCTAGATACGCAGTATTTT
D: -; size: -; V: TRBV20-1; J: TRBJ2-7; CDR3: CSASGVGPSSYEQYF; DNA: TGCAGTGCTAGCGGGGTCGGGCCGAGCTCCTACGAGCAGTACTTC
D: TRBD2; size: -; V: TRBV20-1; J: TRBJ2-1; CDR3: CSASMHGRSYNEQFF; DNA: TGCAGTGCTAGTATGCACGGGAGGTCCTACAATGAGCAGTTCTTC
D: -; size: few; V: TRBV12-3/TRBV12-4; J: TRBJ1-1; CDR3: CASSSPGSLMNTEAFF; DNA: TGTGCCAGCTCTTCACCCGGGTCTCTAATGAACACTGAAGCTTTCTTT
D: -; size: -; V: TRBV4-1; J: TRBJ2-7; CDR3: CASSPKNGQRSYEQYF; DNA: TGCGCCAGCAGCCCAAAGAATGGACAGCGATCCTACGAGCAGTACTTC
D: -; size: -; V: TRBV6-6; J: TRBJ1-1; CDR3: CASSYSGKNTEAFF; DNA: TGTGCCAGCAGTTACTCTGGGAAGAACACTGAAGCTTTCTTT
D: TRBD2; size: few; V: TRBV4-1; J: TRBJ2-3; CDR3: CASSRAVGGTDTQYF; DNA: TGCGCCAGCAGCCGAGCCGTCGGGGGGACAGATACGCAGTATTTT
D: -; size: few; V: TRBV21-1; J: TRBJ1-6; CDR3: CASSCSPLHF; DNA: TGTGCCAGCAGCTGTTCACCCCTCCACTTT
D: -; size: -; V: TRBV5-1; J: TRBJ2-3; CDR3: CASSLSDGRTDTQYF; DNA: TGCGCCAGCAGCTTGTCAGACGGCCGGACAGATACGCAGTATTTT
D: -; size: -; V: TRBV14; J: TRBJ2-7; CDR3: CASSQENPPYEQYF; DNA: TGTGCCAGCAGCCAAGAGAATCCACCCTACGAGCAGTACTTC
D: TRBD1; size: -; V: TRBV29-1; J: TRBJ2-7; CDR3: CSVGAGGYSGEQYF; DNA: TGCAGCGTCGGGGCAGGGGGCTATTCGGGAGAGCAGTACTTC
D: -; size: few; V: TRBV20-1; J: TRBJ2-1; CDR3: CSARDSSGSLGEQFF; DNA: TGCAGTGCTAGAGATTCAAGCGGCAGTCTGGGTGAGCAGTTCTTC
D: -; size: -; V: TRBV7-9; J: TRBJ1-4; CDR3: CASSLGPKEKLFF; DNA: TGTGCCAGCAGCCTCGGACCGAAAGAAAAACTGTTTTTT
D: TRBD2; size: -; V: TRBV12-3/TRBV12-4; J: TRBJ2-2; CDR3: CASSGTSGLTGELFF; DNA: TGTGCCAGCAGTGGGACTAGCGGGTTAACCGGGGAGCTGTTTTTT
D: -; size: few; V: TRBV20-1; J: TRBJ2-7; CDR3: CSARGEWDYEQYF; DNA: TGCAGTGCTAGGGGGGAATGGGACTACGAGCAGTACTTC
D: -; size: -; V: TRBV7-9; J: TRBJ2-5; CDR3: CASSLRGGFVETQYF; DNA: TGTGCCAGCAGCCTGAGGGGGGGCTTTGTGGAGACCCAGTACTTC
D: TRBD1; size: -; V: TRBV12-3/TRBV12-4; J: TRBJ2-4; CDR3: CASSPLGTGRNIQYF; DNA: TGTGCCAGCAGTCCCCTCGGGACAGGGCGAAACATTCAGTACTTC
D: TRBD1; size: few; V: TRBV12-3/TRBV12-4; J: TRBJ1-5; CDR3: CASTRDRGGNQPQHF; DNA: TGTGCCAGCACCCGGGACAGGGGTGGCAATCAGCCCCAGCATTTT
D: TRBD1; size: -; V: TRBV7-3; J: TRBJ1-2; CDR3: CASSMTGGACTF; DNA: TGTGCCAGCAGCATGACAGGGGGCGCATGCACCTTC
D: -; size: -; V: TRBV7-3; J: TRBJ2-5; CDR3: CASRRLKFTRFVPYRKRQETQYF; DNA: TGTGCCAGCAGACGCCTAAAATTTACGCGGTTTGTTCCCTATCGGAAGAGACAAGAGACCCAGTACTTC
D: TRBD1; size: -; V: TRBV9; J: TRBJ1-1; CDR3: CASSRQGASPEAFF; DNA: TGTGCCAGCAGCAGACAGGGGGCGAGTCCTGAAGCTTTCTTT
D: -; size: -; V: TRBV12-3/TRBV12-4; J: TRBJ1-2; CDR3: CASSFTIETGAYGYTF; DNA: TGTGCCAGCAGTTTTACGATTGAGACAGGAGCCTATGGCTACACCTTC
D: -; size: -; V: TRBV2; J: TRBJ2-7; CDR3: CASSPGPNSNEQYF; DNA: TGTGCCAGCAGTCCGGGCCCTAACTCTAACGAGCAGTACTTC
D: TRBD2; size: few; V: TRBV7-3; J: TRBJ2-3; CDR3: CASSLDGTSGRPTDTQYF; DNA: TGTGCCAGCAGCTTAGACGGGACTAGCGGGAGGCCCACAGATACGCAGTATTTT
D: -; size: few; V: TRBV29-1; J: TRBJ1-2; CDR3: CSVAGRSLGIYTF; DNA: TGCAGCGTAGCTGGACGCTCATTGGGGATCTACACCTTC
D: TRBD1; size: once; V: TRBV5-1; J: TRBJ2-3; CDR3: CASSRSGTGLVPRDTQYF; DNA: TGCGCCAGCAGCCGCAGTGGGACAGGCCTCGTTCCGAGGGATACGCAGTATTTT
D: TRBD2; size: -; V: TRBV12-5; J: TRBJ2-5; CDR3: CASGLPELAGSVGEQYF; DNA: TGTGCTAGTGGTTTACCCGAACTAGCGGGATCCGTGGGGGAGCAGTACTTC